One sample yielded the 26 T cell receptor beta chains listed below, sequenced in a study of cytomegalovirus exposure and HLA in healthy donors. The PCR made use of 60 Vbeta and 13 Jbeta primers. The method was immunoSEQ multiplex PCR; TCRdb's version includes in-frame clones alone and lacks a portion of them. The table shows 150,000 to 200,000 clones, with approximately 59% occurring only once. The sample comprised PBMCs. All receptors come from a man aged 35 to 55 in good health and CMV-seronegative.

The chain recombines TRBV6-1 with TRBJ2-3; 7 nucleotides match TRBD1. V dropped 7 bases and J dropped 5; count of bases not matched to a gene: 3. CDR3 length: 12 residues. Germline CDR1 is MNHNS and CDR2 is SASEGT. This CDR3 reads CASTRDRDTQYF. CDR3 coding DNA: TGTGCCAGCACACGGGACAGAGATACGCAGTATTTT.

Turning to this clone: A junction end diverges from the germline sequence, so it may reflect a read error. The CDR3 is CASRNTGRGVGEPFF. The CDR3 DNA reads as TGTGCCAGCAGGAACACAGGGAGGGGAGTCGGGGAGCCGTTTTTT. This chain links TRBV2 with TRBJ2-2; possible D gene TRBD2, 7 bases. The CDR3 consists of 15 residues. CDR1 and CDR2 from the germline V gene are SNHLY and FYNNEI.

The V gene is TRBV9, the J gene TRBJ2-1; TRBD2 agrees at 10 bases. V gave up 5 bases and J gave up 0 bases; unmatched junction bases: 23. CDR1 is SGDLS and CDR2 is YYNGEE in the germline V gene. This CDR3 spans 22 amino acids. The CDR3 loop is CASSGTGLSSSGRTLSYNEQFF. The CDR3, as DNA: TGTGCCAGCAGTGGGACAGGTCTTAGTAGTAGCGGGAGGACCCTCTCCTACAATGAGCAGTTCTTC.

The table lists this clone with a few counts. This chain joins TRBV10-3 and TRBJ2-1, with a tentative D call TRBD2 (5 bases). Germline lookup yields CDR1 ENHRY and CDR2 SYGVKD. V lost 8 bases and J 2 bases, leaving 22 bases between the germline ends. The CDR3 is 17 residues long. The CDR3 is CAISYRDLNKAYNEQFF. CDR3 DNA: TGTGCCATCTCTTACCGGGATCTCAACAAAGCCTACAATGAGCAGTTCTTC.

This clone was detected a few times. The chain combines TRBV18 with TRBJ1-1; tentatively, D is TRBD1 (5 bases). Per the germline V gene, CDR1 is KGHSH and CDR2 is LQKENI. Trimming took 1 base from V and 11 from J, leaving 14 bases between them. The CDR3 is 13 amino acids. For the CDR3, the DNA is TGTGCCAGCTCACCACTAAAAAGCGGGGACGCTTTCTTT. The encoded protein is CASSPLKSGDAFF.

This clone was counted only a few times. The chain couples TRBV4-3 to TRBJ2-1; D remains unclear. CDR3 length: 13 amino acids. The germline CDR1 and CDR2 sequences are LGHNA and YSLEER. V lost 0 bases to trimming and J lost 8 bases, with 8 bases between them. This CDR3 is CASSQEISHEQFF. The CDR3 DNA reads TGCGCCAGCAGCCAAGAAATTAGCCATGAGCAGTTCTTC.

The genes are TRBV5-1 and TRBJ1-5; 7 bases fit TRBD1. Per germline, CDR1 SGHRS and CDR2 YFSETQ. CDR3 length: 15 residues. The junction had 2 bases not matched to a gene; V was cut back by 2 bases and J by 0 bases. The CDR3 is CASSFTGDSNQPQHF. CDR3 coding DNA: TGCGCCAGCAGCTTTACAGGGGATAGCAATCAGCCCCAGCATTTT.

In this sample, this clone turned up a few times. The V and J genes are TRBV7-9 and TRBJ1-4; 7 bases align to TRBD1. Looked up from germline, CDR1 is SEHNR and CDR2 is FQNEAQ (reference sequence). This CDR3 has 14 residues. V was pared by 5 bases and J by 5 bases, with 5 bases of the junction left unmatched. The chain's CDR3 is CASSPGQPNEKLFF. In DNA, the CDR3 is TGTGCCAGCAGCCCGGGACAGCCGAATGAAAAACTGTTTTTT. The variable domain in full, completed from reference TRBV7-9 and TRBJ1-4, reads DTGVSQNPRHKITKRGQNVTFRCDPISEHNRLYWYRQTLGQGPEFLTYFQNEAQLEKSRLLSDRFSAERPKGSFSTLEIQRTEQGDSAMYLCASSPGQPNEKLFFGSGTQLSVL.

This chain links TRBV2 with TRBJ2-5; 12 positions agree with TRBD1. The DNA end favors TRBJ2-7, so the J call may be wrong. Germline V gives CDR1 SNHLY, CDR2 FYNNEI. The CDR3 is made up of 15 amino acids. CDR3 DNA: TGTGCCAGCAGTCCCCCCCGGGACAGGGGGCGCGAGCAGTACTTC. Protein: CASSPPRDRGREQYF.

As concerns this clone: A junction boundary mismatches the germline segment, possibly from a read error. The chain combines TRBV7-9 with TRBJ1-2; tentative D call: TRBD1 (5 bases). CDR1 is SEHNR, CDR2 FQNEAQ, per germline (reference sequence). The CDR3 sequence is 14 residues long. CDR3 region: CSSSSGQENYGYTF. CDR3 DNA: TGTTCCAGCAGCTCCGGACAAGAGAACTATGGCTACACCTTC.

The chain is built from TRBV4-3 and TRBJ2-1; the match to TRBD2 covers 10 bases. J gave up 9 bases and V 2 bases, and 4 bases lay outside the gene matches. The germline gives CDR1 LGHNA, CDR2 YSLEER. CDR3 length equals 14 residues. The CDR3 spells CASSQLTSGAEQFF. Here the CDR3 DNA reads TGCGCCAGCAGCCAACTCACTAGCGGGGCTGAGCAGTTCTTC.

This chain links TRBV19 with TRBJ2-7, with D maybe TRBD2 (6 bases). This CDR3 is built from 15 residues. The ends were cut back, 5 bases at V and 6 bases at J, with 20 bases in the middle. Germline values: CDR1 LNHDA, CDR2 SQIVND (reference sequence). This CDR3 reads CASSPQEGRTSEQYF. The CDR3 coding sequence is TGTGCCAGTAGTCCCCAGGAGGGGAGAACCTCCGAGCAGTACTTC.

The chain carries TRBV30 and TRBJ2-7; unclear D gene. The germline V gene has CDR1 GTSNPN and CDR2 SVGIG (reference sequence). Trimming shortened V by 2 bases and J by 3 bases, and 5 bases separated the two germline ends. This CDR3 contains 11 residues. CDR3 sequence: CAWSNGYEQYF. In DNA, the CDR3 is TGTGCCTGGAGTAACGGCTACGAGCAGTACTTC.

The rearrangement joins TRBV6-6 to TRBJ1-2, with D maybe TRBD1 (6 bases). V shed 0 bases and J shed 8 bases, with 16 bases lying between them. CDR1 and CDR2 from the germline V gene are MNHNY and SVGAGI (reference sequence). This CDR3 is built from 15 residues. For the CDR3, the DNA is TGTGCCAGCAGTTACTCGCCCGGGGGGCAGGGAGGCTACACCTTC. Its protein is CASSYSPGGQGGYTF.

This clone was observed a single time. The V gene is TRBV7-2, the J gene TRBJ1-4; 7 positions agree with TRBD1. V lost 4 bases to trimming and J lost 4 bases; unmatched junction nucleotides: 9. Germline values: CDR1 SGHTA, CDR2 FQGNSA. The length of the CDR3 is 16 residues. The CDR3 nucleotides are TGTGCCAGCAGCTCTATAGGGACAGCGTTTAATGAAAAACTGTTTTTT. Translation gives CASSSIGTAFNEKLFF.

The J gene is TRBJ2-3, the V gene TRBV10-3; 10 bases map to TRBD2. Germline CDR1 ENHRY, CDR2 SYGVKD. The V gene end was trimmed by 3 bases and the J gene end by 1 base; junction bases not matched to a gene: 7. This CDR3 comprises 17 residues. The CDR3 reads CAISESLAGVRTDTQYF. CDR3 DNA: TGTGCCATCAGTGAAAGCCTAGCGGGGGTCCGCACAGATACGCAGTATTTT.

This clone was seen more than once but under ten times. The chain combines TRBV5-8 with TRBJ1-1; D call uncertain. V gave up 1 base and J gave up 7 bases, with 5 bases separating them. CDR1 and CDR2 from the germline V gene are SGHTS and YDEGEE. The CDR3 totals 11 residues. In DNA, the CDR3 is TGTGCCAGCAGCTTGCATAGTGAAGCTTTCTTT. Its protein product is CASSLHSEAFF.

This clone came up a few times. At one end the junction does not follow the germline gene, possibly because of a read error. The rearrangement joins TRBV7-9 to TRBJ2-2, with 7 bases matching TRBD1. The CDR3 runs 18 residues. Germline CDR1 SEHNR, CDR2 FQNEAQ (reference sequence). The CDR3: CSSSFRLDRSNRAGELFF. The CDR3 bases are TGTTCCAGCAGCTTTCGGCTGGACAGGTCAAATCGCGCCGGGGAGCTGTTTTTT.

This clone was detected only a few times. The gene calls are TRBV5-1 and TRBJ1-1; D may be TRBD1 (5 bases). The ends were cut back, 2 bases at V and 1 base at J, with 12 bases in the middle. The V gene's germline CDR1 is SGHRS and CDR2 YFSETQ. The CDR3 sequence is 15 residues long. DNA for the CDR3: TGCGCCAGCAGCTTTGCAGGGCCTGGGAACACTGAAGCTTTCTTT. Encoded protein: CASSFAGPGNTEAFF.

This clone was seen only a few times. The V gene is TRBV19, the J gene TRBJ2-7, with D maybe TRBD2 (5 bases). Germline CDR1 is LNHDA and CDR2 is SQIVND (reference sequence). V lost 5 bases and J lost 2, with 7 bases in between. The CDR3 spans 12 residues. CDR3 residues: CASSSEAYEQYF. The CDR3 nucleotides read TGTGCCAGTAGTTCGGAGGCCTACGAGCAGTACTTC.

This chain links TRBV7-9 with TRBJ2-2; D is perhaps TRBD2 (5 bases). The length of the CDR3 is 14 residues. CDR1 SEHNR and CDR2 FQNEAQ come from the germline V gene (reference sequence). Trimming removed 2 bases at V and 5 bases at J, with 9 bases between. The CDR3 DNA is TGTGCCAGCAGCTTATGGGAGATGACCGGGGAGCTGTTTTTT. This encodes CASSLWEMTGELFF.

In DNA, the CDR3 is TGTGCCAGCAGCGGACAGGGGGCCGTAACCAATGAGCAGTTCTTC. Its translation is CASSGQGAVTNEQFF. The chain employs TRBV7-9 and TRBJ2-1; 11 bases fit TRBD1. V shed 5 bases, J shed 6 bases, and the junction held 6 bases outside the gene matches. CDR1 SEHNR and CDR2 FQNEAQ come from the germline V gene (reference sequence). CDR3 length: 15 amino acids.

This clone was seen just once. This chain links TRBV28 with TRBJ1-5; perhaps TRBD1 as D (5 bases). The CDR3 contains 15 residues. Germline V gives CDR1 MDHEN, CDR2 SYDVKM. Trimming shortened V by 6 bases and J by 7 bases, and 19 bases separated the two germline ends. The CDR3 DNA follows: TGTGCCAGCAGGGGCACGGCAGGGTTAGGGCAGCCCCAGCATTTT. It specifies CASRGTAGLGQPQHF.

The chain recombines TRBV30 with TRBJ2-3; 10 bases are a match to TRBD1. Germline V gene sequence: CDR1 GTSNPN, CDR2 SVGIG (reference sequence). With 5 bases clipped from V and 1 base from J, the junction kept 9 bases outside the gene matches. The CDR3 is 16 residues long. This CDR3 reads CAWEGGTGARTDTQYF. The CDR3 DNA follows: TGTGCCTGGGAGGGAGGGACAGGGGCCCGCACAGATACGCAGTATTTT. Full variable domain (remainder filled in from reference TRBV30 and TRBJ2-3): SQTIHQWPATLVQPVGSPLSLECTVEGTSNPNLYWYRQAAGRGLQLLFYSVGIGQISSEVPQNLSASRPQDRQFILSSKKLLLSDSGFYLCAWEGGTGARTDTQYFGPGTRLTVL.

The chain combines TRBV4-2 with TRBJ2-7; a weak D match, TRBD1 (5 bases). The germline gives CDR1 LGHNA, CDR2 YNFKEQ. The CDR3 spans 13 residues. V shed 5 bases and J shed 6 bases, with 14 bases lying between them. CDR3 amino acids: CASSELTGVEQYF. The CDR3 bases are TGTGCCAGCAGCGAACTAACAGGCGTCGAGCAGTACTTC.

This clone has a handful of counts. The chain is built from TRBV9 and TRBJ1-5, with D possibly matching TRBD1 (5 bases). The CDR3 totals 16 residues. CDR1 and CDR2 (germline): SGDLS, YYNGEE. Between the trimmed V and J ends, which lost 3 bases and 1 base, there was a span of 14 bases. The CDR3 nucleotides are TGTGCCAGCAGCGCCGAAGTAGGGGTGAGCAATCAGCCCCAGCATTTT. This encodes CASSAEVGVSNQPQHF.